The rows below give T cell receptor beta chains drawn from one sample of a study of blood T cell repertoires in COVID-19. The repertoire was sequenced with immunoSEQ multiplex PCR; TCRdb's copy has only in-frame clones and lacks some. Among about 200,000 clones, 70% to 90% were seen once, and the ten largest hold approximately 5.5%. The sequenced sample was peripheral blood. These receptors were collected from a man in his forties or fifties with active or convalescent COVID-19. Each CDR3 is given with its conserved first and last residue. The D gene is left open where the match is weak. Rows give clone size only sometimes, using once, few, many, or a class for an expanded clone.

TRBJ2-3 TRBD1 . TRBV5-6 TGTGCCAGCAGCCAAGGGACAGGGCGCACAGATACGCAGTATTTT CASSQGTGRTDTQYF
TRBJ1-4 . . TRBV5-4 TGTGCCAGCAGCACCGAGGCGCAGGGAGGGGTGTTTTTT CASSTEAQGGVFF
TRBJ2-7 TRBD1 . TRBV30 TGTGCCTGGAGGAGGTCCCCGGGACAGGGGAGCTACGAGCAGTACTTC CAWRRSPGQGSYEQYF
TRBJ2-1 . once TRBV4-1 TGCGCCAGCAGCGAAGTAGCGGACCCCTACAATGAGCAGTTCTTC CASSEVADPYNEQFF
TRBJ1-2 . . TRBV7-9 TGTGCCAGCAGCTTGGAGGGCGGTTATGGCTACACCTTC CASSLEGGYGYTF
TRBJ1-2 . . TRBV19 TGTGCCAGTAGTTCCAAACAGGGTCGAGGCTACACCTTC CASSSKQGRGYTF
TRBJ1-1 . . TRBV21-1 TGTGCCAGCAGTCAAAGGTTTCCCCGGCAGGGGGCAGGGACTGAAGCTTTCTTT CASSQRFPRQGAGTEAFF
TRBJ2-5 TRBD2 . TRBV5-4 TGTGCCAGCAGCTTGGAGCTAGCGGGGGGAGGAAAGACCCAGTACTTC CASSLELAGGGKTQYF
TRBJ2-5 . . TRBV5-1 TGCGCCAGCAGCTTGGATACGGGCCAGGGTCCCCAGTACTTC CASSLDTGQGPQYF
TRBJ2-7 TRBD1 . TRBV5-4 TGTGCCAGCAGCTGGGGACAGGGGAATAGCGAGCAGTACTTC CASSWGQGNSEQYF
TRBJ1-5 TRBD1 . TRBV27 TGTGCCAGCAGTTTAACAGGGGGCGGCAATCAGCCCCAGCATTTT CASSLTGGGNQPQHF
TRBJ2-5 TRBD1 . TRBV5-4 TGTGCCAGCAGCGGGAGACAGGGCGGTAGAGATCAAGAGACCCAGTACTTC CASSGRQGGRDQETQYF
TRBJ1-4 . . TRBV13 TGTGCCAGCAGTCGGGGGGGCCCGGGGAATGAAAAACTGTTTTTT CASSRGGPGNEKLFF
TRBJ1-2 TRBD1 . TRBV7-9 TGTGCCAGCAGCCCCGGACAGGGGAGCGACGGCTACACCTTC CASSPGQGSDGYTF
TRBJ1-6 TRBD1 . TRBV28 TGTGCCAGCAGCCGCTCGACAGGGGTGAATTCACCCCTCCACTTT CASSRSTGVNSPLHF
TRBJ2-3 . few TRBV3-1/TRBV3-2 TGTGCCAGCAGCCAAGCAATTCGGCGGGACTTGCGTCCAGATACGCAGTATTTT CASSQAIRRDLRPDTQYF
TRBJ2-5 TRBD2 . TRBV5-6 TGTGCCAGCAGTCCCGGGACTAGCGGGGGGGCCGGCCAAGAGACCCAGTACTTC CASSPGTSGGAGQETQYF
TRBJ2-1 . . TRBV5-1 TGCGCCAGCGGATTAGCGGCCTTCTCCTACAATGAGCAGTTCTTC CASGLAAFSYNEQFF
TRBJ2-5 TRBD1 . TRBV5-5 TGTGCCAGCAGACTAGCAGGGGGCCCGAAGACCCAGTACTTC CASRLAGGPKTQYF
TRBJ1-2 TRBD1 . TRBV5-1 TGCGCCAGCAGCTCGGGACAGCCGGGCGAGTATGGCTACACCTTC CASSSGQPGEYGYTF
TRBJ1-3 . . TRBV2 TGTGCCAGCTCCCCTGGAGGGCAGGCGGCGCTGAACACCATATATTTT CASSPGGQAALNTIYF
TRBJ1-2 TRBD1 . TRBV18 TGTGCCAGCTTCCCGGGACAGGGATCCAATGGCTACACCTTC CASFPGQGSNGYTF
TRBJ2-1 TRBD2 . TRBV19 TGTGCCAGTAGCGTACTAGCGGGAGAAGCCAATGAGCAGTTCTTC CASSVLAGEANEQFF
TRBJ1-2 . . TRBV4-1 TGCGCCAGCAGCCGAACACAGGGAATACCGGATGGCTACACCTTC CASSRTQGIPDGYTF
TRBJ1-3 . . TRBV28 TGTGCCAGCAGTTTTAGCGGGGGAAACACCATATATTTT CASSFSGGNTIYF
TRBJ1-5 . . TRBV12-3/TRBV12-4 TGTGCCAGCACCCCCGGGGGTCATCAGCCCCAGCATTTT CASTPGGHQPQHF
TRBJ1-4 . . TRBV4-2 TGTGCCAGCAGCCAACCGGGGGTGTCAACTAATGAAAAACTGTTTTTT CASSQPGVSTNEKLFF
TRBJ2-5 . . TRBV29-1 TGCAGGGAGATAAATAAAGAGACCCAGTACTTC CREINKETQYF
TRBJ1-1 TRBD1 . TRBV6-2/TRBV6-3 TGTGCCAGCAGTGGACAGGGGATGAACACTGAAGCTTTCTTT CASSGQGMNTEAFF
TRBJ2-1 TRBD2 . TRBV9 TGTGCCAGCAGCCCCCAGACTAGCGGGCGTGGGTTCTTC CASSPQTSGRGFF
TRBJ1-1 . . TRBV5-1 TGCGCCAGCAGCTTGGACGGGGATGAAGCTTTCTTT CASSLDGDEAFF
TRBJ2-3 . . TRBV5-1 TGCGCCAGCAGCCCCGGACTGGCCCCAGATACGCAGTATTTT CASSPGLAPDTQYF
TRBJ2-3 . . TRBV19 TGTGCCAGTAGTGCCGGGACTTTTAGCACAGATACGCAGTATTTT CASSAGTFSTDTQYF
TRBJ1-4 TRBD1 . TRBV29-1 TGCAGCGTTCGGACAGGGGGCACTGAAAAACTGTTTTTT CSVRTGGTEKLFF
TRBJ1-1 . . TRBV5-4 TGTGCCAGCAGCTTGGCCGAAGGAGGGAACACTGAAGCTTTCTTT CASSLAEGGNTEAFF
TRBJ1-3 . once TRBV28 TGTGCCAGCCGAGGAGGCAGGGGATCTGGAAACACCATATATTTT CASRGGRGSGNTIYF
TRBJ2-7 TRBD2 once TRBV6-6 TGTGCCAGCAGACGACGAACCGGGACTAGCGGGGGGGAGACTTACGAGCAGTACTTC CASRRRTGTSGGETYEQYF
TRBJ1-4 . . TRBV6-5 TGTGCCAGCAGTTCGGTTTCTGAAAAACTGTTTTTT CASSSVSEKLFF
TRBJ2-2 TRBD2 . TRBV5-1 TGCGCCAGTTCTCAGGGGCTAGCGGGAACCGGGGAGCTGTTTTTT CASSQGLAGTGELFF
TRBJ1-2 TRBD1 . TRBV7-2 TGTGCCAGCAGCCCGCTAGACAGGGGCCGAAGCCCGAACTATGGCTACACCTTC CASSPLDRGRSPNYGYTF
TRBJ2-5 TRBD2 . TRBV9 TGTGCCAGCAGCGCCGGGGATAGCGGGAGTAGAGAGACCCAGTACTTC CASSAGDSGSRETQYF
TRBJ2-3 . . TRBV5-1 TGCGCCAGCAGCTTTTCCGGGGCAGATACGCAGTATTTT CASSFSGADTQYF
TRBJ2-1 . . TRBV6-1 TGTGCCAGCAGTGAACTAGCCCACTCATTACAGGGCCAGAGGAGTGAGCAGTTCTTC CASSELAHSLQGQRSEQFF
TRBJ1-1 . . TRBV28 TGTGCCAGCTCAGATGTTGGGGCCCCGATCGCTGAAGCTTTCTTT CASSDVGAPIAEAFF
TRBJ2-7 . . TRBV5-6 TGTGCCAGCAGCTTCGAGGTAGACGAGCAGTACTTC CASSFEVDEQYF
TRBJ1-2 TRBD1 . TRBV11-3 TGTGCCAGCAGCTCCACAGGGGGATATGGCTACACCTTC CASSSTGGYGYTF
TRBJ1-2 TRBD1 . TRBV27 TGTGCCAGCAGCTCCACGGACAGGGATGGCTACACCTTC CASSSTDRDGYTF
TRBJ1-1 . . TRBV5-1 TGCGCCAGCAGCTTAGGACCACGAATAATGGACAGCTTAGCAGGGGCTTTCTTT CASSLGPRIMDSLAGAFF